This T cell receptor beta chain is drawn from a study of cytomegalovirus exposure and HLA in healthy donors. Study-wide background: An early data release held some 89 million unique TCRs from HLA-typed donors. Notes on the study in general: Rarity held for most TCR sequences, but there were some public TCRs that occurred in many donors. Cytomegalovirus association was assigned to some 160 TCR beta chains.

Vbeta (60) and Jbeta (13) primers were used in the PCR. Using immunoSEQ multiplex PCR, the repertoire was profiled, and TCRdb retains in-frame clones only, with some absent. The sample records 140,000 to 150,000 clones, around 57% being singletons. Points on this clone: What it recognizes is unknown.

The CDR3 consists of 15 residues. CDR1 is LGHNA and CDR2 is YNFKEQ in the germline V gene. Trimming took 1 base from V and 0 from J, leaving 10 bases between them. This sequence originates from a male donor in good health and CMV-seronegative. The V gene is TRBV4-2, the J gene TRBJ2-7; possible D gene TRBD2, 5 bases. The sample consisted of PBMCs. The CDR3, as DNA: TGTGCCAGCAGCCAAGTAACTAGTCACTCCTACGAGCAGTACTTC. This translates into CASSQVTSHSYEQYF.